The T cell receptor (beta chain) described here comes from a study of shared clonotypes between healthy human individuals. Study context: Donors consisted of a couple of women and a few men between 18 and 49. The plates for each donor numbered three CD4 naive, three CD4 memory, two CD8 naive and one CD8 memory. Broader study findings: Clonotype sharing across a few donors was observed for roughly 5% of naive CD4 clonotypes. The four-donor shared clonotypes exceeded non-shared clonotypes in generation probability, with non-shared ones scoring lower.

As for this clone: What it binds is unknown.

Assay: immunoSEQ multiplex PCR; the TCRdb copy retains only in-frame clones and omits some. The table shows 400,000 to 600,000 clones, with 95% to 96% occurring only once. The germline V gene encodes CDR1 SEHNR and CDR2 FQNEAQ (reference sequence). V was cut by 8 bases and J by 2 bases, with 19 bases left in between. CDR3 length: 15 amino acids. The rearrangement uses TRBV7-9 and TRBJ2-7, with D maybe TRBD2 (6 bases). Sequencing input: naive CD4+ T cells sorted from blood. The sample's subset: CD45RA+ positively selected. The receptor was isolated from a woman under 40 in good health. This CDR3 is CASALGGTGPYEQYF. Here the CDR3 DNA reads TGTGCCAGCGCCCTAGGAGGGACTGGCCCCTACGAGCAGTACTTC. Complete variable domain (other parts from reference TRBV7-9 and TRBJ2-7): DTGVSQNPRHKITKRGQNVTFRCDPISEHNRLYWYRQTLGQGPEFLTYFQNEAQLEKSRLLSDRFSAERPKGSFSTLEIQRTEQGDSAMYLCASALGGTGPYEQYFGPGTRLTVT.